These 12 T cell receptor beta chains were sequenced from one sample in a study of T cell responses to AZD1222 COVID-19 vaccine. Produced via immunoSEQ multiplex PCR; TCRdb's table is partial and in-frame only. The data contain 95,000 to 150,000 clones, 75% to 90% of them singletons. The sequencing used peripheral blood, collected on day 0 of AZD1222 vaccination. All receptors derive from an adult in good health.

This clone was seen only once. This sequence joins TRBV6-4 and TRBJ2-1; 14 nucleotides align to TRBD2. Germline V lookup: CDR1 MRHNA, CDR2 SNTAGT. CDR3 length: 13 amino acids. The ends lost 7 bases at V and 13 bases at J; junction bases unmatched: 6. In DNA, the CDR3 is TGTGCCAGCAAGGGACTAGCGGGAGAAGTACAGTTCTTC. Encoded protein: CASKGLAGEVQFF.

The chain couples TRBV9 to TRBJ2-2; 8 bases fit TRBD1. Germline V CDR1 and CDR2: SGDLS, YYNGEE. V lost 6 bases and J lost 4; bases outside the gene matches: 8. CDR3 length: 15 amino acids. The CDR3 bases are TGTGCCAGCAAGCGTGAGACAGGGGTCACCGGGGAGCTGTTTTTT. Protein sequence: CASKRETGVTGELFF.

V and J are TRBV5-1 and TRBJ2-3; 9 positions match TRBD2. The CDR3 loop spans 15 amino acids. J lost 5 bases, V lost 4 bases, and 8 bases had no gene match. Per germline, CDR1 SGHRS and CDR2 YFSETQ. The DNA of the CDR3 is TGCGCCAGCAGCCCGGGACTAGCTGTAGGAGATACGCAGTATTTT. Translated: CASSPGLAVGDTQYF.

This rearrangement joins TRBV11-2 to TRBJ1-2; 11 positions match TRBD1. The CDR3 has 16 residues. Germline trimming cut 5 bases from V and 9 bases from J; bases unmatched to any gene: 14. The V gene's germline CDR1 is SGHAT and CDR2 FQNNGV. This CDR3 reads CASSPTGDRGFRSYTF. CDR3 bases: TGTGCCAGCAGCCCAACCGGGGACAGGGGGTTTAGGAGCTACACCTTC.

The chain is built from TRBV27 and TRBJ1-2, with 7 bases aligning to TRBD1. There are 14 residues in the CDR3. Trimming at V came to 1 base and at J to 4 bases, leaving 3 bases not matched to a gene. CDR1 and CDR2 (germline): MNHEY, SMNVEV (reference sequence). CDR3 in amino acids: CASSLFRGTYGYTF. CDR3 in DNA: TGTGCCAGCAGTTTATTCAGGGGGACCTATGGCTACACCTTC.

Only a few counts were recorded for this clone. The V gene is TRBV5-1, the J gene TRBJ2-5; D is uncertain. With 2 bases removed from V and 5 bases from J, the gap between germline ends came to 16 bases. This CDR3 region has 15 residues. CDR1 is SGHRS, CDR2 YFSETQ, per germline. CDR3 nucleotides: TGCGCCAGCAGCTTACCCGACACAGCTGGGGAGACCCAGTACTTC. Encoded protein: CASSLPDTAGETQYF.

The gene calls are TRBV6-2 or TRBV6-3 and TRBJ2-7, with D tentatively TRBD1 (5 bases). Trimming shortened V by 6 bases and J by 11 bases, and 20 bases separated the two germline ends. This CDR3 is built from 13 residues. The V gene's germline CDR1 is MNHEY and CDR2 SVGEGT. CDR3 protein: CASSYGQGRSEYF. In DNA, the CDR3 is TGTGCCAGCAGCTATGGCCAGGGAAGATCGGAGTACTTC.

This clone was picked up one time. The chain employs TRBV7-3 and TRBJ1-2; 9 bases fit TRBD1. The CDR3 consists of 13 residues. V was clipped by 5 bases and J by 8 bases; unmatched bases: 6. Germline V gene lookup returns CDR1 SGHTA and CDR2 FQGTGA. CDR3 DNA sequence: TGTGCCAGCAGCCCAGGGACAGGGAGCGGCTACACCTTC. Amino acid sequence: CASSPGTGSGYTF.

V and J are TRBV12-3 or TRBV12-4 and TRBJ1-4; 7 bases align to TRBD1. Germline trimming cut 6 bases from V and 3 bases from J; bases unmatched to any gene: 1. The CDR3 has 13 residues. The CDR3 coding sequence is TGTGCCAGCAGCGGACAGGCTAATGAAAAACTGTTTTTT. As protein: CASSGQANEKLFF.

V and J are TRBV7-2 and TRBJ1-4; TRBD1 agrees at 7 bases. The V and J ends lost 5 bases and 3 bases, in that order; junction bases with no gene match: 6. CDR3 length: 15 residues. Germline V gene sequence: CDR1 SGHTA, CDR2 FQGNSA. The CDR3 loop reads CASSPGQSSNEKLFF. CDR3 coding DNA: TGTGCCAGCAGCCCGGGACAGTCATCTAATGAAAAACTGTTTTTT.

CDR3 loop: CASSATTHPEKLFF. For the CDR3, the DNA is TGTGCCAGCAGCGCCACGACCCATCCGGAAAAACTGTTTTTT. The chain is built from TRBV9 and TRBJ1-4; no definite D call. The CDR3 has 14 residues. V lost 3 bases and J lost 8, with 14 bases in between. In germline, CDR1 is SGDLS, CDR2 YYNGEE.

In this sample, this clone turned up a few times. The chain carries TRBV18 and TRBJ1-2, with D maybe TRBD1 (6 bases). Germline CDR1 KGHSH, CDR2 LQKENI. V lost 6 bases and J 7 bases, leaving 18 bases between the germline ends. The CDR3 has 14 residues. The CDR3 coding sequence is TGTGCCAGCTCCCCCTTAGGGGGGGTTGGTGGCTACACCTTC. Residues: CASSPLGGVGGYTF.